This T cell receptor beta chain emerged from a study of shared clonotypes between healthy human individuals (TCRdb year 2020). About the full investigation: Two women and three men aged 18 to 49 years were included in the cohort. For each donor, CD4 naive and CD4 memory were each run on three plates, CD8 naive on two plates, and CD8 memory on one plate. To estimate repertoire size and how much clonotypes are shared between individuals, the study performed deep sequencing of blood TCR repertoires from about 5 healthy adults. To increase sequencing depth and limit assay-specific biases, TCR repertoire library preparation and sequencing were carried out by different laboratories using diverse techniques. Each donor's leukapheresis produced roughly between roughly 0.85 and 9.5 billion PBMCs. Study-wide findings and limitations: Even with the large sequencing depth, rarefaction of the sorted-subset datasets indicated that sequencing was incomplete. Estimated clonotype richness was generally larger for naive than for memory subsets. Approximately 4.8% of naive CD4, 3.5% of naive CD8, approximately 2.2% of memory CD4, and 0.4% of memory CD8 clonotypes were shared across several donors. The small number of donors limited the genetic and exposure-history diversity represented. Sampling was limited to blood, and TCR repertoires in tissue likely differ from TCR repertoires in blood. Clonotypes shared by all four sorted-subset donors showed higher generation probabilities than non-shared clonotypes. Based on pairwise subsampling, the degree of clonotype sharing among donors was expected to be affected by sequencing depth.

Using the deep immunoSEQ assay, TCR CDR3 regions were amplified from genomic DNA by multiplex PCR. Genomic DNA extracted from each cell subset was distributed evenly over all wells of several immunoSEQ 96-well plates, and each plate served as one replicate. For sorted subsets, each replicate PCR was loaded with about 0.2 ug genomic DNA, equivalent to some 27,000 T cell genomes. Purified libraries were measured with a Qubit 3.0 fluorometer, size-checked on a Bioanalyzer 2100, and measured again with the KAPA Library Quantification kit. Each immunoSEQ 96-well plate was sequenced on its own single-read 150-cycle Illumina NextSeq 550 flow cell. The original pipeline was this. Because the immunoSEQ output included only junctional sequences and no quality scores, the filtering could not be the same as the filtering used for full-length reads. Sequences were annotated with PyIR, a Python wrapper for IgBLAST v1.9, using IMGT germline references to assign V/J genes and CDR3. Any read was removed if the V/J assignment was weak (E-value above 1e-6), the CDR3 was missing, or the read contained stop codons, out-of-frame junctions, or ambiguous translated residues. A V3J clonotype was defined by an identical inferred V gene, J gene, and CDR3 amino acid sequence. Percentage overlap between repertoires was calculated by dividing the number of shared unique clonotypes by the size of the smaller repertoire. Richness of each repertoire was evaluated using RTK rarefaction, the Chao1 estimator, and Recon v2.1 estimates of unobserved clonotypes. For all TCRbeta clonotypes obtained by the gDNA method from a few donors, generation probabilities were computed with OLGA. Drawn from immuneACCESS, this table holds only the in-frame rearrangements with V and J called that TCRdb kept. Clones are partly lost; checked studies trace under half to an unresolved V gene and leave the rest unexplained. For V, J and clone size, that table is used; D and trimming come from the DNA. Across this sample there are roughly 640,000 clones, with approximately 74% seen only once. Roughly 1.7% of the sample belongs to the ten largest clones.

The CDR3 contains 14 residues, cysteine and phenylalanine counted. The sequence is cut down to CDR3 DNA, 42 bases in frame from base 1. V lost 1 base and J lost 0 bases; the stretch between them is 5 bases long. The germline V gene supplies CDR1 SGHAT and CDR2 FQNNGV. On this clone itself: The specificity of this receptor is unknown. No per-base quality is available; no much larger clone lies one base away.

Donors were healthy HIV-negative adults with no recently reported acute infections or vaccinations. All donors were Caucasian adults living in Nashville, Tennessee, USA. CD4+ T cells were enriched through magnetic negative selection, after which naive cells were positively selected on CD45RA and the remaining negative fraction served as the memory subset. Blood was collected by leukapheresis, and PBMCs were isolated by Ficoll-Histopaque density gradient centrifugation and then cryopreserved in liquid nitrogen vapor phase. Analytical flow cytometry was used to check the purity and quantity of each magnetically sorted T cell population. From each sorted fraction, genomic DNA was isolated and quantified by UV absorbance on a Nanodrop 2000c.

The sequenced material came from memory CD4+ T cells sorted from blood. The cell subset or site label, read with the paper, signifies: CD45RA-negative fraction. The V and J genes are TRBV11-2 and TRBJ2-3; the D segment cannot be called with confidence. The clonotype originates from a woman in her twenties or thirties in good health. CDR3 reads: CASSLGVSTDTQYF. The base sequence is TGTGCCAGCAGCTTAGGGGTTAGCACAGATACGCAGTATTTT. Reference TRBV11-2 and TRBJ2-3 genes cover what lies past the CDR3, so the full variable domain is EAGVAQSPRYKIIEKRQSVAFWCNPISGHATLYWYQQILGQGPKLLIQFQNNGVVDDSQLPKDRFSAERLKGVDSTLKIQPAKLEDSAVYLCASSLGVSTDTQYFGPGTRLTVL.